This TCR beta chain was recorded in a study of glioma-infiltrating T cells after dendritic cell vaccination (dated by TCRdb to 2016 to 2018). Looking at the study overall: A cohort of roughly 15 glioblastoma patients from Phase I and II dendritic cell vaccination trials was included, of whom 9 were newly diagnosed and 6 had recurrent disease. Between the early 2000s and the early 2010s, the patients were given dendritic cell vaccination pulsed with autologous tumor lysate. The vaccine consisted of monocyte-derived dendritic cells cultured about seven days with IL-4 and GM-CSF, then pulsed overnight with autologous tumor lysate. Each patient was given three intradermal dendritic cell vaccine injections, spaced two weeks apart, in the arm below the axilla. In glioblastoma patients vaccinated with dendritic cells, deep sequencing of TCR beta CDR3 regions served to measure the amount of tumor-infiltrating lymphocytes and to compare repertoires between tumor and blood. Survival after dendritic cell vaccination was correlated with TCR sequencing metrics such as TIL content and the overlap between tumor and blood repertoires.

A note on this clone: Its binding antigen is unknown. One base away there is no much larger clone; base qualities are not given.

Read against the paper, the sample's time point label means: after dendritic cell vaccination, including at tumor progression/relapse. Selection of patients required sufficient residual fresh-frozen tumor tissue and over two years of available survival data. Molecular status otherwise varied across the glioblastoma patients, but none of them carried an isocitrate dehydrogenase mutation. PBMC were collected before vaccination, two weeks after the third vaccination, and at tumor progression if progression occurred. The Qiagen DNeasy Blood extraction Kit was used to extract genomic DNA. The immunoSEQ assay amplified TCRB CDR3 regions from approximately 1.8 micrograms of genomic DNA, or from all available DNA when less than that amount was available. The multiplex PCR relied on 60 forward primers for TCR V beta segments and 13 reverse primers for J beta segments. To estimate reads per starting template, synthetic control templates were spiked into each sample at limiting dilution. The Illumina HiSeq System generated sequencing reads of 87 bp. The published analysis was carried out like this. PCR and sequencing errors were removed by a nearest neighbor algorithm that merged closely related sequences. TCR overlap was defined as the percentage of unique tumor TCR beta sequences that were also found in the peripheral blood of the same patient. The table was pulled from immuneACCESS by TCRdb, which kept in-frame rearrangements only. Such tables lose some clones; where checked, under half of the loss comes from unresolved V genes, and the rest has no known cause. Clonal size and the V and J genes are those of that table, whereas D and trimming came from the DNA. The sample table records 70,000 to 95,000 clones; 87% of these occur just once. Together, the top ten hold 2% to 2.5% of the sample.

Points the paper makes about the study in general: No direct relationship between TCR clonality and survival was found, suggesting that a diverse polyclonal response may matter. The three-group TCR overlap response model was described as speculative and requiring prospective validation. After dendritic cell vaccination, a higher estimated pretreatment TIL content predicted longer time to progression and overall survival. The cohort was small and heterogeneous, with few patients having full blood and tumor sets and even fewer initial-recurrent tumor pairs.

This TCR derives from a human donor with glioblastoma. This specimen was blood, taken after dendritic cell vaccination.

CDR3 sequence: CASSEPGYNSPLHF. The bases are TGTGCCAGCAGTGAGCCGGGTTATAATTCACCCCTCCACTTT. The sequence joins TRBV25-1 to TRBJ1-6; confidence is insufficient to name the D gene. The CDR3 runs 14 amino acids, cysteine and phenylalanine included. Of the read, only the CDR3 DNA is kept; its 42 bases are in frame from base 1. According to the germline V gene, CDR1 reads MGHDK and CDR2 reads SYGVNS. Between the V and J ends, shortened by 3 bases and 4 bases respectively, the junction contains 7 bases.